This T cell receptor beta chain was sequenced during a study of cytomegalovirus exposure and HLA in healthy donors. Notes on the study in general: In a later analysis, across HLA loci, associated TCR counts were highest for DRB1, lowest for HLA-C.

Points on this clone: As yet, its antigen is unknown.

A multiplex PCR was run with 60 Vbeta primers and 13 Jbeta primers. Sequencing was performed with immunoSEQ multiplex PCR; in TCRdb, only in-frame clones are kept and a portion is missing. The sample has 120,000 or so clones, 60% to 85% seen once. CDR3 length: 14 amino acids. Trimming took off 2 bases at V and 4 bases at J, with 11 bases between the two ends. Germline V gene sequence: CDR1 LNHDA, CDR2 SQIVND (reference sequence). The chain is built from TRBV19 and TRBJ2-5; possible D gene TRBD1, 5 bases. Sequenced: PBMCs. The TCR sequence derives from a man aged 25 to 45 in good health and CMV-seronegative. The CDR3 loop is CASSITTGLETQYF. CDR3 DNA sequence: TGTGCCAGTAGTATAACTACAGGCTTAGAGACCCAGTACTTC. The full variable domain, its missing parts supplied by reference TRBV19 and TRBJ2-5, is DGGITQSPKYLFRKEGQNVTLSCEQNLNHDAMYWYRQDPGQGLRLIYYSQIVNDFQKGDIAEGYSVSREKKESFPLTVTSAQKNPTAFYLCASSITTGLETQYFGPGTRLLVL.